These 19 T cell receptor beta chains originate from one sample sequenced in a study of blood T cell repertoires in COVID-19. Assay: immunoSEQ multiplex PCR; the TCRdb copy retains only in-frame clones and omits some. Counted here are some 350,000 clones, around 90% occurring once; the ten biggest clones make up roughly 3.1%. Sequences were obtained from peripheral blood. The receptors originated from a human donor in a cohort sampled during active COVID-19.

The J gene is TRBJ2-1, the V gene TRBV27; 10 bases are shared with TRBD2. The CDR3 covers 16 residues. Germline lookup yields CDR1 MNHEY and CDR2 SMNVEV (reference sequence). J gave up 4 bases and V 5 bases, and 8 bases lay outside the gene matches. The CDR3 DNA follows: TGTGCCAGCAGTGTCAGCGGGGGGGAGGGGTACAATGAGCAGTTCTTC. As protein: CASSVSGGEGYNEQFF.

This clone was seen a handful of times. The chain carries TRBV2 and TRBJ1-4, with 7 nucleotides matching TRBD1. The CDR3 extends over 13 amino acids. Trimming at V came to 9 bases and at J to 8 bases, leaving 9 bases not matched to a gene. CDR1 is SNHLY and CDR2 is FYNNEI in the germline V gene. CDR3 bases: TGTGCCAGTCTCCAGGGGGTTGGGGAAAAACTGTTTTTT. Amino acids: CASLQGVGEKLFF.

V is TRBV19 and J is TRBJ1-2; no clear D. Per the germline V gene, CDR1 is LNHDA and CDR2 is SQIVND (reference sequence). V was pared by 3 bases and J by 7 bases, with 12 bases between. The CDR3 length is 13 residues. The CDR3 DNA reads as TGTGCCAGTAGTATCGGAGCCGGCGGTGGCTACACCTTC. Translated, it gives CASSIGAGGGYTF.

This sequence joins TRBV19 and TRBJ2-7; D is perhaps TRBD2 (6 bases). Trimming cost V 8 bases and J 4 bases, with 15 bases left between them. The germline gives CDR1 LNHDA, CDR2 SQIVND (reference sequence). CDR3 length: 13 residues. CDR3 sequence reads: CASSYTEGYEQYF. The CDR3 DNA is TGTGCCAGTTCATATACGGAGGGGTACGAGCAGTACTTC.

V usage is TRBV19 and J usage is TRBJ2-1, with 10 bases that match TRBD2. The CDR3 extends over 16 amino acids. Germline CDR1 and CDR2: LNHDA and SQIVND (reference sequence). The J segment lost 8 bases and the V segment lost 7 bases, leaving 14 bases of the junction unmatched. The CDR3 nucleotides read TGTGCCAGTACCCCAGAAGCGGGAGGGCCTTTGGATGAGCAGTTCTTC. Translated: CASTPEAGGPLDEQFF.

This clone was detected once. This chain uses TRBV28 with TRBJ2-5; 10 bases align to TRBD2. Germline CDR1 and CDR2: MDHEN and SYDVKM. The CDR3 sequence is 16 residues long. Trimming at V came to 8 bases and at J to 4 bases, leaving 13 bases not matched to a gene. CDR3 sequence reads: CASSNQASGSRETQYF. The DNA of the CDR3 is TGTGCCAGCTCCAATCAGGCTAGCGGGAGTAGAGAGACCCAGTACTTC.

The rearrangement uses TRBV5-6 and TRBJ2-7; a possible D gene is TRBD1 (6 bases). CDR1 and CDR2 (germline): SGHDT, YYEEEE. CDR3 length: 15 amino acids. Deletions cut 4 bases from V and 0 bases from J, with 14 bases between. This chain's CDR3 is CASSGSTGPSYEQYF. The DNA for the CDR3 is TGTGCCAGCAGCGGTTCGACAGGTCCCTCCTACGAGCAGTACTTC. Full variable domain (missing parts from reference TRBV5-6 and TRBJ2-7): DAGVTQSPTHLIKTRGQQVTLRCSPKSGHDTVSWYQQALGQGPQFIFQYYEEEERQRGNFPDRFSGHQFPNYSSELNVNALLLGDSALYLCASSGSTGPSYEQYFGPGTRLTVT.

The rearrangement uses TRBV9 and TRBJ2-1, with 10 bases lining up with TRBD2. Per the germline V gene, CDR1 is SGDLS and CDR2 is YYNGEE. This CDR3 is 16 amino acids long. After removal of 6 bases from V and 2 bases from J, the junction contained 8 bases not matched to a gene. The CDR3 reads CASTRLAGEPYNEQFF. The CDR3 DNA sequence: TGTGCCAGCACCCGGCTAGCGGGAGAACCCTACAATGAGCAGTTCTTC.

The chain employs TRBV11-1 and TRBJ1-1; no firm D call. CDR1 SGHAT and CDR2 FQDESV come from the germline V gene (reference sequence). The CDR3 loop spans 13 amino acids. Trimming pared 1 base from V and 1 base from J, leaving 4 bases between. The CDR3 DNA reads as TGTGCCAGCAGCTTAGTCAGGAACACTGAAGCTTTCTTT. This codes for CASSLVRNTEAFF. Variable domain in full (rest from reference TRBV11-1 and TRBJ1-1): EAEVAQSPRYKITEKSQAVAFWCDPISGHATLYWYRQILGQGPELLVQFQDESVVDDSQLPKDRFSAERLKGVDSTLKIQPAELGDSAMYLCASSLVRNTEAFFGQGTRLTVV.

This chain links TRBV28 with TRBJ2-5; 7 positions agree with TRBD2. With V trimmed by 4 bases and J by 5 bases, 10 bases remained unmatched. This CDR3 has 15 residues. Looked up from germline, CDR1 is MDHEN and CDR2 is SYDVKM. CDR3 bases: TGTGCCAGCAGTTCCCCTGCGGGAGTGGTGGAGACCCAGTACTTC. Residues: CASSSPAGVVETQYF.

The CDR3 nucleotides are TGCGCCAGCAGTCAAGCTAATATACAGGGGCGCGCTTTCTTT. It yields the protein CASSQANIQGRAFF. The chain joins TRBV23-1 to TRBJ1-1, with 7 bases identical to TRBD1. TRBV23-1 is an open reading frame, and its role is uncertain. The J segment lost 11 bases and the V segment lost 2 bases, leaving 11 bases of the junction unmatched. The CDR3 extends over 14 amino acids.

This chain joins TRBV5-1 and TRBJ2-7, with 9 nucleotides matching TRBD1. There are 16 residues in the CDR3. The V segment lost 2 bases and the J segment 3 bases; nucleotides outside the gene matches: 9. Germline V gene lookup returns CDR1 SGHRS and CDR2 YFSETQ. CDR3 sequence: CASSLRTGGEFYEQYF. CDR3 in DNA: TGCGCCAGCAGCTTAAGAACAGGGGGCGAATTCTACGAGCAGTACTTC.

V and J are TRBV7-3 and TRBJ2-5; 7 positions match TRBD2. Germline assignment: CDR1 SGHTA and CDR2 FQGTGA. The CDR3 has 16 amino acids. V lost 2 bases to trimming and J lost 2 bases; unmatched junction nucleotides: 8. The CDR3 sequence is CASSLGASGSQETQYF. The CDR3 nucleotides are TGTGCCAGCAGCTTAGGGGCTAGCGGAAGTCAAGAGACCCAGTACTTC.

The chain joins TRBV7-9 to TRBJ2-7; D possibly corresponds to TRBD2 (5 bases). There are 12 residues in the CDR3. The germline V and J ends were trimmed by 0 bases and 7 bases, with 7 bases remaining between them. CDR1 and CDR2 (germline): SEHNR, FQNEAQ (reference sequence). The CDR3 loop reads CASSLARGEQYF. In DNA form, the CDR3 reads TGTGCCAGCAGCTTAGCGAGAGGGGAGCAGTACTTC.

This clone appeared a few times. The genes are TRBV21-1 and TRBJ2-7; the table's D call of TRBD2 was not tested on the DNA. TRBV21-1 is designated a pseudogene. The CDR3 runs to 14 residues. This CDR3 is CASSKWEGNYEQYF. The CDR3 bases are TGTGCCAGCAGCAAATGGGAGGGAAACTACGAGCAGTACTTC.

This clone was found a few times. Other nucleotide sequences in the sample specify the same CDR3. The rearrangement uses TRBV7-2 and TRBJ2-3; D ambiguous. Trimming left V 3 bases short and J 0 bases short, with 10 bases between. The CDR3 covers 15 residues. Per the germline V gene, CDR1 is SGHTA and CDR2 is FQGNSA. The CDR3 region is CASSFLERSTDTQYF. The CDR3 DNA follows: TGTGCCAGCAGCTTCTTAGAACGTAGCACAGATACGCAGTATTTT. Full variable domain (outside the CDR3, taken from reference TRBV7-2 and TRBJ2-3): GAGVSQSPSNKVTEKGKDVELRCDPISGHTALYWYRQSLGQGLEFLIYFQGNSAPDKSGLPSDRFSAERTGGSVSTLTIQRTQQEDSAVYLCASSFLERSTDTQYFGPGTRLTVL.

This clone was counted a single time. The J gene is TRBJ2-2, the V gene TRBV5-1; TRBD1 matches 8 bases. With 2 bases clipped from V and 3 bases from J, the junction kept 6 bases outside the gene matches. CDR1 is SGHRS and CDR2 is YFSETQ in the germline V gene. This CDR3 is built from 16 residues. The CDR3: CASSFSDRGDTGELFF. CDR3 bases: TGCGCCAGCAGCTTTTCTGACAGGGGCGACACCGGGGAGCTGTTTTTT.

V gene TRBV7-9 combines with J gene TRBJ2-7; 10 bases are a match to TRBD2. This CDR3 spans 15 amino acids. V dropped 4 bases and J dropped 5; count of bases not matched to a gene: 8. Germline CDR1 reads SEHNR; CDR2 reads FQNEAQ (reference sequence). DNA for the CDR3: TGTGCCAGCAGCTCAGCCTGGCTAGCGGGAGACGAGCAGTACTTC. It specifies CASSSAWLAGDEQYF.

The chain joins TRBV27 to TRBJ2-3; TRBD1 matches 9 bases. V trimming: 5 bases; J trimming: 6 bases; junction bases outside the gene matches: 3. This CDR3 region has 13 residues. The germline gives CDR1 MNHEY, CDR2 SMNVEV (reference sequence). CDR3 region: CASSPGTGDTQYF. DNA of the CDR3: TGTGCCAGCAGTCCCGGGACAGGGGATACGCAGTATTTT.